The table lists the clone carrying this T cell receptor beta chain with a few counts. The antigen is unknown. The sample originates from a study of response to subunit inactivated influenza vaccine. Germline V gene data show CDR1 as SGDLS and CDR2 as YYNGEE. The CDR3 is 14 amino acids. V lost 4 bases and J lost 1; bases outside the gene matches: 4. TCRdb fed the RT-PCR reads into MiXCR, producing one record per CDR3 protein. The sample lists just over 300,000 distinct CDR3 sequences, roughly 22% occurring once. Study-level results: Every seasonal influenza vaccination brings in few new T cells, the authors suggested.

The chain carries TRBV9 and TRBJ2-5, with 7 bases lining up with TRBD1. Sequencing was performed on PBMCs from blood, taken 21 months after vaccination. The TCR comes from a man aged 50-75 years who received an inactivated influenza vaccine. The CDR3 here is CASSTGTVQETQYF. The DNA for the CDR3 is TGTGCCAGCAGCACTGGGACAGTCCAAGAGACCCAGTACTTC.